These T cell receptor beta chains were read from a single sample in a study of cytomegalovirus exposure and HLA in healthy donors. Only in-frame clones appear in the TCRdb table, and some are missing; sequencing was by immunoSEQ multiplex PCR. Here the sample spans 120,000 to 150,000 clones, roughly three quarters being singletons. The sequenced sample was PBMCs. The source of these receptors is a man younger than 35 in good health and CMV-seronegative. Both conserved end residues are part of each CDR3. The D gene is left open where the match is weak. The size entry is marked missing in some rows and otherwise reads once, few, many or a size class.

once | TRBJ2-1 | TRBD1 | TRBV15 | CATSSAEGQFFDEQFF | TGTGCCACCAGCAGTGCCGAGGGACAGTTTTTCGATGAGCAGTTCTTC
few | TRBJ1-4 | . | TRBV30 | CAWSASGWKLFF | TGTGCCTGGAGTGCCTCAGGGTGGAAACTGTTTTTT
. | TRBJ2-7 | . | TRBV28 | CASINSYEQYF | TGTGCCAGCATTAATTCCTACGAGCAGTACTTC
few | TRBJ2-7 | . | TRBV29-1 | CSVETSYEQYF | TGCAGCGTTGAAACCAGCTACGAGCAGTACTTC
. | TRBJ2-3 | . | TRBV19 | CASSVIRSTDTQYF | TGTGCCAGTAGTGTCATACGGAGCACAGATACGCAGTATTTT
once | TRBJ2-7 | TRBD2 | TRBV28 | CASSFNGGGYEQYF | TGTGCCAGCAGTTTTAATGGCGGGGGCTACGAGCAGTACTTC
. | TRBJ2-7 | . | TRBV29-1 | CSVEGAGSSYEQYF | TGCAGCGTTGAAGGCGCCGGGAGCTCCTACGAGCAGTACTTC
. | TRBJ2-7 | . | TRBV5-1 | CASSIGQLLSYEQYF | TGCGCCAGCAGCATCGGACAGCTCCTCTCGTACGAGCAGTACTTC
. | TRBJ1-6 | . | TRBV5-4 | CASSPGQGDYSPLHF | TGTGCCAGCAGCCCCGGCCAGGGTGATTATTCACCCCTCCACTTT
. | TRBJ2-5 | TRBD1 | TRBV7-2 | CASTEFGQGRGETQYF | TGTGCCAGCACCGAGTTCGGACAGGGGAGGGGTGAGACCCAGTACTTC
few | TRBJ1-5 | TRBD1 | TRBV6-1 | CASKEGAGGNQPQHF | TGTGCCAGCAAGGAGGGGGCAGGGGGTAATCAGCCCCAGCATTTT
. | TRBJ2-3 | . | TRBV15 | CATSKIVDTQYF | TGTGCCACCAGCAAAATAGTAGATACGCAGTATTTT
. | TRBJ2-7 | . | TRBV7-2 | CASSLNQGISYEQYF | TGTGCCAGCAGCTTAAACCAGGGTATATCCTACGAGCAGTACTTC
. | TRBJ2-2 | . | TRBV4-1 | CASSQERAGELFF | TGCGCCAGCAGCCAAGAGAGGGCCGGGGAGCTGTTTTTT
once | TRBJ1-1 | . | TRBV9 | CASSVGQMNTEAFF | TGTGCCAGCAGCGTAGGACAGATGAACACTGAAGCTTTCTTT
. | TRBJ2-5 | TRBD2 | TRBV7-8 | CASSSRGGGAGYQETQYF | TGTGCCAGCAGCTCCCGAGGCGGGGGGGCGGGGTACCAAGAGACCCAGTACTTC
. | TRBJ2-7 | TRBD1 | TRBV7-6 | CASSPGTETYEQYF | TGTGCCAGCAGCCCCGGGACAGAAACCTACGAGCAGTACTTC
. | TRBJ1-6 | . | TRBV2 | CASSVGVDSPLHF | TGTGCCAGCAGTGTAGGGGTGGATTCACCCCTCCACTTT
. | TRBJ2-7 | TRBD1 | TRBV10-2 | CASSGQGAGEQYF | TGCGCCAGCAGTGGACAGGGGGCGGGAGAGCAGTACTTC
. | TRBJ1-1 | TRBD1 | TRBV7-2 | CASIQDRANTEAFF | TGTGCCAGCATACAGGACAGGGCGAACACTGAAGCTTTCTTT
. | TRBJ2-7 | . | TRBV6-5 | CASSYSRAPSSYEQYF | TGTGCCAGCAGTTACTCGAGGGCGCCTTCATCCTACGAGCAGTACTTC
. | TRBJ2-3 | TRBD1 | TRBV30 | CAWGRGTGESSTDTQYF | TGTGCCTGGGGTAGGGGGACAGGAGAATCTAGCACAGATACGCAGTATTTT
. | TRBJ2-2 | . | TRBV7-9 | CASSFPGREAGELFF | TGTGCCAGCAGCTTTCCGGGCAGGGAAGCCGGGGAGCTGTTTTTT
few | TRBJ2-3 | . | TRBV11-3 | CASSLDLSTDTQYF | TGTGCCAGCAGCTTAGATCTCAGCACAGATACGCAGTATTTT
. | TRBJ2-5 | TRBD1 | TRBV2 | CASKGQGAETQYF | TGTGCCAGCAAGGGACAGGGGGCAGAGACCCAGTACTTC
. | TRBJ2-7 | . | TRBV5-1 | CASSLTGLYEQYF | TGCGCCAGCAGCTTGACGGGACTTTACGAGCAGTACTTC
. | TRBJ2-4 | . | TRBV14 | CASSQDWAGPNIQYF | TGTGCCAGCAGCCAAGATTGGGCAGGGCCCAACATTCAGTACTTC
. | TRBJ2-5 | . | TRBV6-1 | CASSELGGWQETQYF | TGTGCCAGCAGTGAACTCGGGGGATGGCAAGAGACCCAGTACTTC
few | TRBJ2-1 | . | TRBV7-2 | CASSLALDWGLRNEQFF | TGTGCCAGCAGCTTAGCGCTCGATTGGGGGCTACGCAATGAGCAGTTCTTC
. | TRBJ2-3 | . | TRBV6-4 | CASSDSSRGGTDTQYF | TGTGCCAGCAGTGACTCATCCAGGGGAGGCACAGATACGCAGTATTTT
few | TRBJ1-1 | . | TRBV6-1 | CASSRRGMENTEAFF | TGTGCCAGCTCAAGGCGAGGCATGGAGAACACTGAAGCTTTCTTT
. | TRBJ2-6 | TRBD1 | TRBV12-5 | CASARDRASGANVLTF | TGTGCTAGTGCCAGGGACAGGGCCTCTGGGGCCAACGTCCTGACTTTC
. | TRBJ2-1 | TRBD1 | TRBV2 | CASSEASGTGEGPYEQFF | TGTGCCAGCAGTGAAGCCTCCGGGACAGGGGAAGGTCCGTATGAGCAGTTCTTC
. | TRBJ2-7 | . | TRBV27 | CASSFSRGPSYEQYF | TGTGCCAGCAGTTTTTCCAGGGGCCCCTCCTACGAGCAGTACTTC
once | TRBJ2-7 | . | TRBV7-6 | CASSLFGVGNEQYF | TGTGCCAGCAGCTTATTCGGGGTAGGGAACGAGCAGTACTTC
. | TRBJ2-7 | TRBD2 | TRBV7-2 | CASSLNPSGSYEQYF | TGTGCCAGCAGCTTAAACCCTAGCGGGTCCTACGAGCAGTACTTC
once | TRBJ2-2 | TRBD1 | TRBV18 | CASSPDRTGELFF | TGTGCCAGCTCACCGGACAGGACCGGGGAGCTGTTTTTT